This T cell receptor beta chain was observed in a study of T cells after yellow fever vaccination. Study outcomes and limitations: Reappearance after the booster was observed for most primary-vaccination clones (roughly 97% CD4, about 86% CD8).

This clonotype was picked up many times. Its matching antigen is unknown. CDR3 size: 14 residues. J gave up 11 bases and V 1 base, and 5 bases lay outside the gene matches. CDR1 SNHLY and CDR2 FYNNEI come from the germline V gene. TCRdb redid the calling of the 5' RACE reads with MiXCR, one entry per CDR3 protein. Among approximately 250,000 distinct CDR3 sequences, 6.5% to 7.5% were seen once, and the ten largest hold approximately 1%. The origin of this receptor is a man aged 30 to 39 who received the YFV17D yellow fever vaccine. The rearrangement uses TRBV2 and TRBJ2-1, with 10 bases identical to TRBD2. The material was CD4+ T cells sorted from PBMCs, obtained on the day of the yellow fever booster vaccination. The CDR3 loop is CASSEVLAGAKQFF. DNA for the CDR3: TGTGCCAGCAGTGAAGTGCTAGCGGGAGCTAAGCAGTTCTTC.